This T cell receptor (beta chain) appears in the sequencing data of a study of shared clonotypes between healthy human individuals. About the study: Per-donor plates numbered three CD4 naive, three CD4 memory, two CD8 naive and one CD8 memory. Study outcomes and limitations: In having few donors, the study represented limited genetic and exposure-history diversity.

With respect to this clone: Antigen specificity is unknown.

The assay was carried out at the deep level. Repertoires were generated with immunoSEQ multiplex PCR, while TCRdb's copy carries only in-frame clones and drops some. In the table there are about 960,000 clones, 76% of which are singletons. Germline V gene sequence: CDR1 MDHEN, CDR2 SYDVKM. The CDR3 extends over 14 amino acids. The V and J ends lost 3 bases and 2 bases respectively, with 10 bases between them. This chain connects TRBV28 to TRBJ2-5; D assignment may be TRBD1 or TRBD2 (5 bases each). This receptor was identified in a man between 18 and 35 years old in good health. Sequencing used memory CD4+ T cells sorted from blood. Noted subset: CD45RA-negative fraction. CDR3 amino acids: CASSFTGRQETQYF. In nucleotides, the CDR3 is TGTGCCAGCAGTTTTACGGGGCGGCAAGAGACCCAGTACTTC.